This T cell receptor (beta chain) was profiled in a study of blood T cell repertoires in COVID-19. Study-wide background: COVID-19 samples collected from the United States, Italy and Spain covered acute and convalescent phases. T cells, B-cell-depleted T cells, or PBMCs supplied cDNA or gDNA.

Using immunoSEQ multiplex PCR, the repertoire was profiled, and TCRdb retains in-frame clones only, with some absent. The sample has about 190,000 clones; around 76% are singletons. Participant age was roughly 18 to 90 years, and participants resided in roughly 25 US areas. Clinical history as reported by participants underpinned cohort assignment. Germline CDR1 and CDR2: SGHTS and YDEGEE. J lost 7 bases, V lost 4 bases, and 12 bases had no gene match. The length of the CDR3 is 15 residues. The chain links TRBV5-8 to TRBJ1-2, with 8 bases matching TRBD1. This TCR was recovered from a woman between 45 and 60 years old with acute COVID-19. The sequenced sample was PBMCs or T cells enriched from blood (not recorded which). CDR3 in amino acids: CASSADRGWSRGYTF. DNA of the CDR3: TGTGCCAGCAGCGCCGACAGGGGTTGGTCGCGTGGCTACACCTTC.